The 15 T cell receptor beta chains in this list originate from one sample, sequenced in a study of CD8 T cells in Susac syndrome (dated by TCRdb to between 2018 and 2021). The receptor library was made with the immunoSEQ multiplex PCR assay. RNA was extracted using the RNeasy kit, and about 0.5 to 1 microgram was reverse transcribed with random hexamers. The public reads were quality trimmed at Q25 with fastp and then assembled into clones with MiXCR by TCRdb, keeping productive beta chains. Each entry merges the rows of one CDR3 protein and shows their most common DNA and genes. The sample profile shows about 150,000 distinct CDR3 sequences; roughly 96% of them were found once. Roughly 0.15% of the sample is held by the ten biggest clonotypes. Sequencing input: CD4+ T cells from PBMCs. Source of these receptors: a human donor with Susac syndrome.

The genes are TRBV29-1 and TRBJ2-7; 9 bases are a match to TRBD1. Trimming took 6 bases from V and 2 from J; bases not matched to a gene: 5. This CDR3 contains 13 residues. In germline, CDR1 is SQVTM, CDR2 ANQGSEA. CDR3 sequence (DNA): TGCAGCGTAAGGACAGGGGCGACCTACGAGCAGTACTTC. Protein sequence: CSVRTGATYEQYF.

This chain joins TRBV12-3 or TRBV12-4 and TRBJ2-3, with 8 bases fitting TRBD2. The CDR3 spans 16 residues. The V gene end was trimmed by 4 bases and the J gene end by 4 bases; junction bases not matched to a gene: 10. This CDR3 is CASSSGTRVGSDTQYF. In DNA form, the CDR3 reads TGTGCCAGCAGTTCCGGGACTAGGGTTGGCTCAGATACGCAGTATTTT.

The chain has TRBV29-1 and TRBJ2-5; D remains unclear. The CDR3 has 11 residues. With 3 bases removed from V and 9 bases from J, the gap between germline ends came to 11 bases. Germline CDR1 SQVTM, CDR2 ANQGSEA. Written as DNA, the CDR3 is TGCAGCGTTGATTCCCTCCCAGCCCAGTACTTC. It is translated as CSVDSLPAQYF.

The chain employs TRBV2 and TRBJ2-2; perhaps D is TRBD1 or TRBD2 (5 bases each). The CDR3 runs to 15 residues. V gave up 8 bases and J gave up 2 bases, with 15 bases separating them. The germline V gene has CDR1 SNHLY and CDR2 FYNNEI. The DNA of the CDR3 is TGTGCCAGCCTTGGGACCCGGACTAACACCGGGGAGCTGTTTTTT. It encodes CASLGTRTNTGELFF. Full variable domain (missing parts from reference TRBV2 and TRBJ2-2): EPEVTQTPSHQVTQMGQEVILRCVPISNHLYFYWYRQILGQKVEFLVSFYNNEISEKSEIFDDQFSVERPDGSNFTLKIRSTKLEDSAMYFCASLGTRTNTGELFFGEGSRLTVL.

The J gene is TRBJ2-5, the V gene TRBV6-6; 8 positions agree with TRBD2. The CDR3 runs 16 residues. Looked up from germline, CDR1 is MNHNY and CDR2 is SVGAGI (reference sequence). The junction had 18 bases not matched to a gene; V was cut back by 6 bases and J by 9 bases. CDR3 residues: CASSTSSAGEWTAQYF. The DNA for the CDR3 is TGTGCCAGCAGCACCTCCTCAGCGGGGGAGTGGACGGCCCAGTACTTC.

The J gene is TRBJ2-1, the V gene TRBV7-8; 8 bases are shared with TRBD2. Germline loops: CDR1 SGHVS, CDR2 FQNEAQ. This CDR3 is built from 16 residues. V trimming: 4 bases; J trimming: 10 bases; junction bases outside the gene matches: 15. CDR3 DNA: TGTGCCAGCAGCTCCATAGCTAAAACTAGCGGTGAGGAGCAGTTCTTC. It translates to CASSSIAKTSGEEQFF. Full variable domain (outside the CDR3, taken from reference TRBV7-8 and TRBJ2-1): GAGVSQSPRYKVAKRGQDVALRCDPISGHVSLFWYQQALGQGPEFLTYFQNEAQLDKSGLPSDRFFAERPEGSVSTLKIQRTQQEDSAVYLCASSSIAKTSGEEQFFGPGTRLTVL.

The genes are TRBV9 and TRBJ2-5; 7 bases map to TRBD1. The CDR3 consists of 16 residues. Germline trimming cut 3 bases from V and 1 base from J; bases unmatched to any gene: 9. Germline lookup yields CDR1 SGDLS and CDR2 YYNGEE. The CDR3 here is CASSGKIGDSQETQYF. CDR3 DNA sequence: TGTGCCAGCAGCGGAAAGATTGGGGACAGCCAAGAGACCCAGTACTTC. The whole variable domain, filled in from reference TRBV9 and TRBJ2-5, reads DSGVTQTPKHLITATGQRVTLRCSPRSGDLSVYWYQQSLDQGLQFLIQYYNGEERAKGNILERFSAQQFPDLHSELNLSSLELGDSALYFCASSGKIGDSQETQYFGPGTRLLVL.

V usage is TRBV4-2 and J usage is TRBJ1-4; D is undetermined. The germline CDR1 and CDR2 sequences are LGHNA and YNFKEQ. Trimming pared 3 bases from V and 4 bases from J, leaving 3 bases between. This CDR3 has 12 amino acids. This CDR3 reads CASSHRNEKLFF. In nucleotides, the CDR3 is TGTGCCAGCAGCCACCGTAATGAAAAACTGTTTTTT.

Here the CDR3 reads CSARPGGETQYF. CDR3 in DNA: TGCAGTGCTAGGCCGGGAGGGGAGACCCAGTACTTC. The genes are TRBV20-1 and TRBJ2-5, with 8 bases aligning to TRBD2. CDR3 length: 12 residues. CDR1 DFQATT and CDR2 SNEGSKA come from the germline V gene (reference sequence). J was trimmed by 5 bases and V by 3 bases; bases with no gene match: 2.

This sequence joins TRBV25-1 and TRBJ1-2, with 7 bases lining up with TRBD1. Losses at the gene ends were 5 bases for V and 8 bases for J; bases not matched to a gene: 5. Germline CDR1 reads MGHDK; CDR2 reads SYGVNS. The CDR3 is 12 amino acids. CDR3 in DNA: TGTGCCAGCAGTCGACAGGGAGGGGGCTACACCTTC. Translating gives CASSRQGGGYTF.

The genes are TRBV20-1 and TRBJ1-2; D is undetermined. This CDR3 is built from 13 residues. CDR1 DFQATT and CDR2 SNEGSKA come from the germline V gene (reference sequence). The V gene lost 3 bases and the J gene lost 2 bases, with 10 bases spanning the gap. The CDR3 protein is CSARAAENYGYTF. The CDR3 region has the DNA TGCAGTGCTAGGGCAGCGGAAAACTATGGCTACACCTTC.

The J gene is TRBJ1-5, the V gene TRBV7-2; D unresolved. Germline V gene data show CDR1 as SGHTA and CDR2 as FQGNSA. There are 15 residues in the CDR3. V lost 5 bases and J 7 bases, leaving 18 bases between the germline ends. Here the CDR3 reads CASSQGSGDGQPQHF. In DNA, the CDR3 is TGTGCCAGCAGCCAAGGGAGCGGGGATGGACAGCCCCAGCATTTT.

The V call is TRBV6-5, the J call TRBJ2-1; TRBD1 matches 9 bases. J was trimmed by 0 bases and V by 0 bases; bases with no gene match: 12. Germline V gene lookup returns CDR1 MNHEY and CDR2 SVGAGI. The CDR3 runs to 20 residues. In DNA form, the CDR3 reads TGTGCCAGCAGTTACTCCGGACAGGGGTTCATCCTGAGCTCCTACAATGAGCAGTTCTTC. Its translation is CASSYSGQGFILSSYNEQFF.

This clonotype was recorded only once. The chain employs TRBV3-1 and TRBJ1-2; TRBD1 is a possible D gene (5 bases). Germline assignment: CDR1 LGHDT and CDR2 YNNKEL (reference sequence). The CDR3 extends over 13 amino acids. V was clipped by 4 bases and J by 7 bases, with 13 bases between them. The CDR3 DNA follows: TGTGCCAGCAGCCCACTCCGGGGCGCTGGCTACACCTTC. Amino acids: CASSPLRGAGYTF.

V and J are TRBV7-2 and TRBJ2-3; a weak D match, TRBD2 (6 bases). This CDR3 is 16 amino acids long. Trimming removed 0 bases at V and 1 base at J, with 11 bases between. Germline V gene lookup returns CDR1 SGHTA and CDR2 FQGNSA. CDR3 coding DNA: TGTGCCAGCAGCTTAGCACTAGCATCCGGCACAGATACGCAGTATTTT. Translating it yields CASSLALASGTDTQYF.